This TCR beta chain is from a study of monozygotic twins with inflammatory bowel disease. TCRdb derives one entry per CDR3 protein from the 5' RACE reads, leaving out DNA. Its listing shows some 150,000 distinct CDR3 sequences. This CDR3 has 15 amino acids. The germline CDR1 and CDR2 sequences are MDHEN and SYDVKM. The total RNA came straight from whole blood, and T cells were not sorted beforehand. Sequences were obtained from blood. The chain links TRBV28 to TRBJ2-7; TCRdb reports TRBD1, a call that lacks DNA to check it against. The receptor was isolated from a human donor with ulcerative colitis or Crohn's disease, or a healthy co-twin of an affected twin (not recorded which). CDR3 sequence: CASSLVQGPSYEQYF.